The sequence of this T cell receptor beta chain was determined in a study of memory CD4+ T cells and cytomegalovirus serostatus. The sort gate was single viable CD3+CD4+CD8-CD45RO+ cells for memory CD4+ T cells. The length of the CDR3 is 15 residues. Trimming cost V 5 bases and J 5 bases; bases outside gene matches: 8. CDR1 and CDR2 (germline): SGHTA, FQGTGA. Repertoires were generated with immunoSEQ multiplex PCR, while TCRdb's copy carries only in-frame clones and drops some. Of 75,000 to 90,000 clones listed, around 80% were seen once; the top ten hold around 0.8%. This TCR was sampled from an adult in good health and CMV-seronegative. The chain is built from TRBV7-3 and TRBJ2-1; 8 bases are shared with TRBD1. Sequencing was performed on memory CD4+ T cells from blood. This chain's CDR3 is CASSRDRGGHNEQFF. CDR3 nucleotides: TGTGCCAGCAGCCGAGACAGGGGTGGGCACAATGAGCAGTTCTTC.